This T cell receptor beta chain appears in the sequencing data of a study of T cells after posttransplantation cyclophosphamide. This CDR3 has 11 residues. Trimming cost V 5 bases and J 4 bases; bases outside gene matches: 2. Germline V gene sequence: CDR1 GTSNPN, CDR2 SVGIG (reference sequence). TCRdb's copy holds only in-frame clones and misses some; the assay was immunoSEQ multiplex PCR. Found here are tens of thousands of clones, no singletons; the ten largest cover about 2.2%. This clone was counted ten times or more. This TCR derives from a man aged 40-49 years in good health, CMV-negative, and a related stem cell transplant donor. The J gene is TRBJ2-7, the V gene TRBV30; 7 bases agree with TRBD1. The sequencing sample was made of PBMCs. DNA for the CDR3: TGTGCCTGGGGGGACAGTTACGAGCAGTACTTC. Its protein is CAWGDSYEQYF.